The clone carrying this T cell receptor (beta chain) was observed a handful of times. These data originate in a study of metastatic and nonmetastatic thyroid tumors. In the authors' methods: Building a distant-metastasis classifier for papillary thyroid cancer drew on CDR3 differences across clinicopathological groups. TCRdb re-called the PCR reads through MiXCR. TCRdb assigned the V and J calls; the authors' analysis was not used. The sample has over 10,000 clones, 9.5% to 13% seen once. No treatment had been given to any patient before thyroid surgery. The TCR comes from a female donor with papillary thyroid cancer or a benign thyroid nodule (not recorded which). Some clones in this sample may be carry-over from other donors' samples. Sequenced sample: blood.

The CDR3 protein is CASSLVGILSGNTIYF. The CDR3 coding sequence is TGTGCCAGCAGCCTGGTGGGCATCCTGTCTGGAAACACCATATATTTT. This chain connects TRBV28 to TRBJ1-3, with D unclear. The germline V gene has CDR1 MDHEN and CDR2 SYDVKM. Trimming took off 6 bases at V and 1 base at J, with 16 bases between the two ends. This CDR3 spans 16 amino acids.